Only a few counts were recorded for the clone carrying this TCR beta chain. Its cognate antigen is unknown. TCRdb analysed the RT-PCR reads with MiXCR anew, one entry per CDR3 protein. The sample lists about 530,000 distinct CDR3 sequences; 12% were seen once. The sample is drawn from a study of response to subunit inactivated influenza vaccine. Broader study findings: Researchers suggested that each seasonal influenza vaccination recruits few new T cells.

Germline CDR1 reads MNHEY; CDR2 reads SVGEGT. This CDR3 is 19 amino acids long. The trim removed 3 bases at V and 0 bases at J, leaving 13 bases unmatched. Sequences were derived from PBMCs from blood, sampled on the day of vaccination. The rearrangement uses TRBV6-2 or TRBV6-3 and TRBJ2-2, with 7 bases aligning to TRBD1. This clonotype was sampled from a man aged 45-60 years who received an inactivated influenza vaccine. In DNA, the CDR3 is TGTGCCAGCAGTTATGAGTTGGGACAGCCACGACCGAACACCGGGGAGCTGTTTTTT. It codes for CASSYELGQPRPNTGELFF.